This section outlines one T cell receptor (beta chain) sequence together with its context. Its antigen is not known. The same CDR3 can be traced to other DNA sequences in this sample. TCRdb's table, derived via immunoSEQ multiplex PCR, lists solely in-frame clones and lacks some. The sample consists of 120,000 to 150,000 clones, 80% to 95% of them appearing once. Germline V lookup: CDR1 SGHTA, CDR2 FQGNSA. Trimming removed 1 base at V and 0 bases at J, with 7 bases between. This CDR3 has 15 amino acids. The data belong to a study of cytomegalovirus exposure and HLA in healthy donors. Study-wide results and caveats: As was reported, the classifier diagnosed cytomegalovirus status with high specificity and sensitivity. Some TCR beta chains (roughly 160 of them) were listed as cytomegalovirus-associated. A few of the chains that were CMV-associated were confirmed in vitro to be specific for CMV antigens.

The donors were part of the validation cohort of roughly 110 subjects. That cohort was separate from the first cohort, which comprised roughly 670 subjects. This chain joins TRBV7-2 and TRBJ1-5, with TRBD1 as a possible D gene (5 bases). Source material: PBMCs. The TCR originated in a man between 18 and 29 years old in good health and CMV-seronegative. CDR3 nucleotide sequence: TGTGCCAGCAGCTTAGTTCAGGGTAGCAATCAGCCCCAGCATTTT. It is translated as CASSLVQGSNQPQHF.